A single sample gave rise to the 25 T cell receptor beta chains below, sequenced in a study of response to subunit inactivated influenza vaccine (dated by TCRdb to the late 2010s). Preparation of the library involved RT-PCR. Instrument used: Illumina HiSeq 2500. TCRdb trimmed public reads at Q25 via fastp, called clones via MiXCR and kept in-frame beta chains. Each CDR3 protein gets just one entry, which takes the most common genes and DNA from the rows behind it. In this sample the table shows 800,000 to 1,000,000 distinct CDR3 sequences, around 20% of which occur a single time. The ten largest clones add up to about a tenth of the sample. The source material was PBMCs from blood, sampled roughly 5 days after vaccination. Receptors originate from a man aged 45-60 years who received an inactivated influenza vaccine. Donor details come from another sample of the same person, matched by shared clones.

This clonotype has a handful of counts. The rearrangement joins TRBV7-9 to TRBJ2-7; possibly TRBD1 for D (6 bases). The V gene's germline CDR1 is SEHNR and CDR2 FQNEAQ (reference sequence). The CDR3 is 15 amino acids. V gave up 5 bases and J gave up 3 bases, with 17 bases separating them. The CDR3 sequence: CASSDGDIRHYEQYF. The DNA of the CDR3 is TGTGCCAGCAGCGACGGGGACATTCGTCACTACGAGCAGTACTTC.

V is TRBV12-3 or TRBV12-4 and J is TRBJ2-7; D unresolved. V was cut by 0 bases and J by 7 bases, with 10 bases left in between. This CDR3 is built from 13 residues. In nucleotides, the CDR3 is TGTGCCAGCAGTTTAGCGGAAGCTTCTGAGCAGTACTTC. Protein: CASSLAEASEQYF.

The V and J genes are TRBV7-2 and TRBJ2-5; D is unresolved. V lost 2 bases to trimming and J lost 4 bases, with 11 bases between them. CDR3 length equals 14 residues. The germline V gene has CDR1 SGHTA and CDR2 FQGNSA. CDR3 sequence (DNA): TGTGCCAGCAGCTTAAGGATGCTCGGAGAGACCCAGTACTTC. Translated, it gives CASSLRMLGETQYF.

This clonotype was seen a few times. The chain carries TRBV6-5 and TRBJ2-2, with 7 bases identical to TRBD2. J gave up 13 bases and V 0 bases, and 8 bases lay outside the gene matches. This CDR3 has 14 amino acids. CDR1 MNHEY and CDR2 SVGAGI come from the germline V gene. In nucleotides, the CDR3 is TGTGCCAGCAGTTACTCAGCGGGATCAGGGTGGCTGTTTTTT. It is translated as CASSYSAGSGWLFF.

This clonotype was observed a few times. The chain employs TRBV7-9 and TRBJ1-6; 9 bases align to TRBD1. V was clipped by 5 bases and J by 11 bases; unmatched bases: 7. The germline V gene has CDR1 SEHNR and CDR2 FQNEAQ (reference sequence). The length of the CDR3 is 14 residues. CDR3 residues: CASSEGQGSTPLHF. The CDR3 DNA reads TGTGCCAGCAGCGAGGGACAGGGCTCAACACCCCTCCACTTT.

CDR3 in DNA: TGTGCCAGCAGTTCGGGACTTCTCCGAAAAAAGTACTTC. This sequence encodes CASSSGLLRKKYF. This chain connects TRBV7-9 to TRBJ2-5; TRBD2 is a possible D gene (6 bases). Between the trimmed V and J ends, which lost 6 bases and 12 bases, there was a span of 20 bases. Germline assignment: CDR1 SEHNR and CDR2 FQNEAQ (reference sequence). The CDR3 extends over 13 amino acids.

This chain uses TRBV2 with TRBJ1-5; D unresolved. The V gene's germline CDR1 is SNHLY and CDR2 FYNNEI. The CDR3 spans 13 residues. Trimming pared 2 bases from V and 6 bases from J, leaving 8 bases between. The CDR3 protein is CASSERLIQPQHF. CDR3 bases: TGTGCCAGCAGTGAAAGGTTGATTCAGCCCCAGCATTTT.

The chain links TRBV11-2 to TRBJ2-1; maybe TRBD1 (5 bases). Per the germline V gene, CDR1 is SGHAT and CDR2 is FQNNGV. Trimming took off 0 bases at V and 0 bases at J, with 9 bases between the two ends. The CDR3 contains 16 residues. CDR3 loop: CASSLEARVSYNEQFF. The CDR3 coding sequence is TGTGCCAGCAGCTTAGAGGCCAGGGTCTCCTACAATGAGCAGTTCTTC. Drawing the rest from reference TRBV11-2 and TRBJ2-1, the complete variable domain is EAGVAQSPRYKIIEKRQSVAFWCNPISGHATLYWYQQILGQGPKLLIQFQNNGVVDDSQLPKDRFSAERLKGVDSTLKIQPAKLEDSAVYLCASSLEARVSYNEQFFGPGTRLTVL.

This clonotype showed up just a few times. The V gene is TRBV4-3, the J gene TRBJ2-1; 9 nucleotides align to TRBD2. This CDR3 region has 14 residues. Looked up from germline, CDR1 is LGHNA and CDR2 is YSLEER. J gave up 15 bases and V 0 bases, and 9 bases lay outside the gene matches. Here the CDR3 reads CASSQDRTSVAWFF. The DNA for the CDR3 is TGCGCCAGCAGCCAAGATCGGACTAGCGTCGCCTGGTTCTTC.

CDR3 nucleotides: TGTGCCAGCAGGCTAGCGGGGGTCTACAAACAGTTCTTC. Protein: CASRLAGVYKQFF. This sequence joins TRBV7-8 and TRBJ2-1, with 10 bases lining up with TRBD2. CDR1 SGHVS and CDR2 FQNEAQ come from the germline V gene. V lost 6 bases and J lost 13; bases outside the gene matches: 9. This CDR3 has 13 amino acids.

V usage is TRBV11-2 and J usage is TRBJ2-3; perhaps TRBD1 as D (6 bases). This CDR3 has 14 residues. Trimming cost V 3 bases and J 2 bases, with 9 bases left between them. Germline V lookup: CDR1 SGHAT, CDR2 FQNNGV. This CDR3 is CASSFQGFTDTQYF. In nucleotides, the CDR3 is TGTGCCAGCAGCTTTCAGGGGTTCACAGATACGCAGTATTTT.

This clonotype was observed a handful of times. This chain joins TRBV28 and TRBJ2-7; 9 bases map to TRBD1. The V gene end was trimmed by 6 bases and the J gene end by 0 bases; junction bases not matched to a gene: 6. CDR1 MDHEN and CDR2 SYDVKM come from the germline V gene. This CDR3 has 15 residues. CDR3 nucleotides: TGTGCCAGCAGCTCCGGGACAGGGTTCTCCTACGAGCAGTACTTC. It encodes CASSSGTGFSYEQYF.

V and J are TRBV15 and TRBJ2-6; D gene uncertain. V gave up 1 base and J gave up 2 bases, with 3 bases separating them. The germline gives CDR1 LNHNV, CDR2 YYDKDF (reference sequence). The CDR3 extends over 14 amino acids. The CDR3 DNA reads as TGTGCCACCAGCAGAGGTACTGGGGCCAACGTCCTGACTTTC. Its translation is CATSRGTGANVLTF.

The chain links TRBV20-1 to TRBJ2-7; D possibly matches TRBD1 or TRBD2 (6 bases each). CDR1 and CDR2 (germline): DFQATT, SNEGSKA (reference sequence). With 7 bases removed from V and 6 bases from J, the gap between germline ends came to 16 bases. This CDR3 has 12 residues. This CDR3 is CSVRGQTGEQYF. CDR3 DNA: TGCAGTGTTCGGGGGCAGACGGGCGAGCAGTACTTC.

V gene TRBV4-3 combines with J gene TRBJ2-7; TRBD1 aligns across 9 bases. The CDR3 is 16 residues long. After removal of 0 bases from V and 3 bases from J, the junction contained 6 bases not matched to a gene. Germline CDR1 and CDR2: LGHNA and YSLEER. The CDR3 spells CASSQDPQGASYEQYF. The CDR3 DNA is TGCGCCAGCAGCCAAGACCCACAGGGGGCGAGCTACGAGCAGTACTTC.

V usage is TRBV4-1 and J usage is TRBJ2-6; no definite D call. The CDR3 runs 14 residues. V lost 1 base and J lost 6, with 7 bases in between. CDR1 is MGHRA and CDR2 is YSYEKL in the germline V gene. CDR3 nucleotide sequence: TGCGCCAGCAGCCAAGTTGCTCAGGCCAACGTCCTGACTTTC. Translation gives CASSQVAQANVLTF.

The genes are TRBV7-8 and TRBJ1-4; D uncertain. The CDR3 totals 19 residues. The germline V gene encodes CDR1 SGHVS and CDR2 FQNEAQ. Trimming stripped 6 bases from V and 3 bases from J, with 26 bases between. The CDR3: CASSQNILASLRANEKLFF. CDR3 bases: TGTGCCAGCAGTCAGAATATTCTGGCCTCCCTGCGGGCTAATGAAAAACTGTTTTTT.

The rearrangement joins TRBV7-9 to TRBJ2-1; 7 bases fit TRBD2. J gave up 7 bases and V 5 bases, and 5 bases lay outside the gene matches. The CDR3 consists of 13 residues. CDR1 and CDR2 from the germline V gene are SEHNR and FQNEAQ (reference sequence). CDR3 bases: TGTGCCAGCAGCCTTGGACTAGAAAATGAGCAGTTCTTC. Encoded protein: CASSLGLENEQFF. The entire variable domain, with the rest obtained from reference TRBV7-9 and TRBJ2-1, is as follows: DTGVSQNPRHKITKRGQNVTFRCDPISEHNRLYWYRQTLGQGPEFLTYFQNEAQLEKSRLLSDRFSAERPKGSFSTLEIQRTEQGDSAMYLCASSLGLENEQFFGPGTRLTVL.

In DNA, the CDR3 is TGTGCCAGCAGTTACTCGCCGGGTATTTCCGAAAGCTCCTACAATGAGCAGTTCTTC. It encodes CASSYSPGISESSYNEQFF. V is TRBV6-2 or TRBV6-3 and J is TRBJ2-1; no definite D call. The CDR3 consists of 19 residues. CDR1 and CDR2 (germline): MNHEY, SVGEGT. The V end lost 0 bases, the J end lost 0 bases, and 18 bases lay between the germline ends.

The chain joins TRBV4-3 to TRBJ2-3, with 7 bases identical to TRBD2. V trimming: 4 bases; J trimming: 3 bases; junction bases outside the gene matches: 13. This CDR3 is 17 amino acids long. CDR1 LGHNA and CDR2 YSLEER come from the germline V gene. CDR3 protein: CASSRGDGGSGTDTQYF. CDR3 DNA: TGCGCCAGCAGCCGAGGCGATGGCGGGAGCGGAACAGATACGCAGTATTTT.

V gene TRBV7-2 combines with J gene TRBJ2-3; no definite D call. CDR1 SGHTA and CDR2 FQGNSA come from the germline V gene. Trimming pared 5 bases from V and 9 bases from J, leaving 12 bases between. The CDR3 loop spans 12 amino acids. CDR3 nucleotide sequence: TGTGCCAGCAGCCCCCTGAAGACGACGCAGTATTTT. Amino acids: CASSPLKTTQYF. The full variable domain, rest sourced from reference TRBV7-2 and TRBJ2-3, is GAGVSQSPSNKVTEKGKDVELRCDPISGHTALYWYRQSLGQGLEFLIYFQGNSAPDKSGLPSDRFSAERTGGSVSTLTIQRTQQEDSAVYLCASSPLKTTQYFGPGTRLTVL.

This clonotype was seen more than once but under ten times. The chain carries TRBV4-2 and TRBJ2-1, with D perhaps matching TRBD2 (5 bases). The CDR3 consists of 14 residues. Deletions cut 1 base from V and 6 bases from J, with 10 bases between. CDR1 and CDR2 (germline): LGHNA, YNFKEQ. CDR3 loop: CASSQGRTSNEQFF. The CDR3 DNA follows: TGTGCCAGCAGCCAAGGCCGTACTAGCAATGAGCAGTTCTTC.

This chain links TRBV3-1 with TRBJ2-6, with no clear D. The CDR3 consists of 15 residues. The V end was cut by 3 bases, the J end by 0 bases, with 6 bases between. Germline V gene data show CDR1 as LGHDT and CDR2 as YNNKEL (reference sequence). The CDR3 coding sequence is TGTGCCAGCAGCCAGGACGCCTCTGGGGCCAACGTCCTGACTTTC. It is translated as CASSQDASGANVLTF.

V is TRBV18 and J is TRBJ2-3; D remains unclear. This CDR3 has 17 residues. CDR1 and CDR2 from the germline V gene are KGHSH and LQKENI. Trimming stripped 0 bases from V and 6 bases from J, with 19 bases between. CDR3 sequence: CASSPPNRASTSDTQYF. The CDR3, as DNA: TGTGCCAGCTCACCACCGAATCGGGCCAGTACTTCCGATACGCAGTATTTT.

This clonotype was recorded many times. This CDR3 is CASTGLGGGTDTQYF. The DNA of the CDR3 is TGTGCCAGCACCGGACTAGGCGGGGGCACAGATACGCAGTATTTT. The chain couples TRBV7-9 to TRBJ2-3; TRBD2 matches 7 bases. The CDR3 sequence is 15 residues long. The germline V gene encodes CDR1 SEHNR and CDR2 FQNEAQ (reference sequence). J gave up 1 base and V 7 bases, and 8 bases lay outside the gene matches.